The rows below give T cell receptor beta chains drawn from one sample of a study of Ad26.COV2.S vaccination and SARS-CoV-2 variants. Produced via immunoSEQ multiplex PCR; TCRdb's table is partial and in-frame only. The data contain hundreds of thousands of clones, more than 85% of them singletons. Specimen: peripheral blood, collected in a trial of Ad26.COV2.S vaccine versus placebo. These receptors came from a person aged 18 to 59 who received the Ad26.COV2.S COVID-19 vaccine or a placebo. CDR3s include the opening cysteine and the closing phenylalanine or tryptophan. The D gene is left open where the match is weak. A clone size is listed for some rows: how often the clone was seen (once, few, many), or a class if it is expanded.

len,d_gene,j_gene,v_gene,abundance,CDR3aa,CDR3nt
14,NA,TRBJ2-5,TRBV5-5,NA,CASSLAYGEETQYF,TGTGCCAGCAGCTTGGCATACGGGGAGGAGACCCAGTACTTC
14,TRBD1,TRBJ1-2,TRBV7-3,NA,CASSPAGQGGGYTF,TGTGCCAGCAGCCCGGCCGGACAGGGTGGTGGCTACACCTTC
13,NA,TRBJ1-1,TRBV3-1/TRBV3-2,NA,CASSQTGNTEAFF,TGTGCCAGCAGCCAGACAGGGAACACTGAAGCTTTCTTT
17,TRBD2,TRBJ2-1,TRBV15,NA,CATSRGLSGGSYNEQFF,TGTGCCACCAGCAGGGGTCTTAGCGGGGGCTCCTACAATGAGCAGTTCTTC
14,NA,TRBJ2-5,TRBV9,NA,CASSVRGTQETQYF,TGTGCCAGCAGCGTAAGGGGGACACAAGAGACCCAGTACTTC
16,NA,TRBJ2-3,TRBV9,NA,CASSVEGTGLTDTQYF,TGTGCCAGCAGCGTAGAAGGGACGGGACTCACAGATACGCAGTATTTT
13,NA,TRBJ2-1,TRBV7-2,NA,CASSLGERYEQFF,TGTGCCAGCAGCTTGGGGGAGAGGTATGAGCAGTTCTTC
13,NA,TRBJ2-1,TRBV24-1,NA,CATSDPPSDEQFF,TGTGCCACCAGTGACCCCCCTAGCGATGAGCAGTTCTTC
14,NA,TRBJ1-1,TRBV19,NA,CASSIERGNTEAFF,TGTGCCAGTAGTATAGAAAGAGGGAACACTGAAGCTTTCTTT
17,NA,TRBJ1-3,TRBV7-2,once,CASSYTPGTRSGNTIYF,TGTGCCAGCAGCTATACCCCCGGGACGCGCTCTGGAAACACCATATATTTT
13,TRBD2,TRBJ2-5,TRBV7-2,NA,CASSRSGSETQYF,TGTGCCAGCAGCCGAAGCGGGAGCGAGACCCAGTACTTC
18,TRBD2,TRBJ2-3,TRBV7-2,NA,CASSPGLAAAAGTDTQYF,TGTGCCAGCAGCCCCGGACTAGCGGCGGCCGCGGGCACAGATACGCAGTATTTT
18,TRBD2,TRBJ2-1,TRBV5-6,NA,CASSLEGGLAGIRDEQFF,TGTGCCAGCAGCTTGGAGGGGGGCCTAGCGGGCATTAGGGATGAGCAGTTCTTC
12,NA,TRBJ1-1,TRBV5-4,few,CASSLPNTEAFF,TGTGCCAGCAGCTTACCGAACACTGAAGCTTTCTTT
17,TRBD1,TRBJ2-5,TRBV5-1,NA,CASSVETGQGYQETQYF,TGCGCCAGCAGCGTTGAAACGGGACAGGGGTATCAAGAGACCCAGTACTTC
15,TRBD2,TRBJ2-7,TRBV6-5,NA,CASSYTASGNTEQYF,TGTGCCAGCAGTTACACGGCTAGCGGAAATACTGAGCAGTACTTC
18,NA,TRBJ2-3,TRBV29-1,NA,CSVEDSFLGDTSTDTQYF,TGCAGCGTTGAAGACTCGTTTTTGGGAGATACTAGCACAGATACGCAGTATTTT
15,TRBD2,TRBJ2-2,TRBV19,NA,CASSIGGSDTGELFF,TGTGCCAGTAGTATCGGGGGGTCGGACACCGGGGAGCTGTTTTTT
16,NA,TRBJ2-6,TRBV28,NA,CASSLIQFSGANVLTF,TGTGCCAGCAGTTTGATCCAATTCTCTGGGGCCAACGTCCTGACTTTC
14,NA,TRBJ1-6,TRBV9,NA,CASSVGESGTPLHF,TGTGCCAGCAGCGTAGGTGAGTCTGGAACACCCCTCCACTTT
12,NA,TRBJ2-7,TRBV5-5,NA,CASSVRQYEQYF,TGTGCCAGCAGCGTGAGGCAGTACGAGCAGTACTTC
14,TRBD1,TRBJ1-5,TRBV3-1/TRBV3-2,NA,CASSQSTGGQPQHF,TGTGCCAGCAGCCAATCCACAGGGGGACAGCCCCAGCATTTT
17,NA,TRBJ2-2,TRBV21-1,NA,CASSKEGDRVKTGELFF,TGTGCCAGCAGCAAAGAGGGAGACAGGGTGAAGACCGGGGAGCTGTTTTTT
15,NA,TRBJ1-5,TRBV15,NA,CATSRDRGPNQPQHF,TGTGCCACCAGCAGAGACAGGGGTCCGAATCAGCCCCAGCATTTT
14,NA,TRBJ1-2,TRBV5-6,NA,CASSLRWSNYGYTF,TGTGCCAGCAGCTTGCGCTGGTCAAACTATGGCTACACCTTC
14,NA,TRBJ2-5,TRBV3-1/TRBV3-2,NA,CASSRGIQGETQYF,TGTGCCAGCAGTCGGGGTATCCAGGGAGAGACCCAGTACTTC
15,NA,TRBJ2-3,TRBV30,once,CAWTMQGSSTDTQYF,TGTGCCTGGACGATGCAGGGTAGCAGCACAGATACGCAGTATTTT
12,NA,TRBJ1-6,TRBV21-1,NA,CASSSRRPPLHF,TGTGCCAGCAGCTCAAGACGACCACCCCTCCACTTT
16,NA,TRBJ2-7,TRBV11-1,once,CASSLAGAAPDYEQYF,TGTGCCAGCAGCTTAGCCGGGGCGGCCCCCGACTACGAGCAGTACTTC
15,TRBD1,TRBJ1-5,TRBV10-3,NA,CAISEGRDRDQPQHF,TGTGCCATCAGTGAGGGACGGGACAGGGACCAGCCCCAGCATTTT
20,TRBD1,TRBJ2-7,TRBV2,NA,CASMRAPTGGARCTDYEQYF,TGTGCCAGCATGAGGGCCCCGACAGGGGGCGCGAGATGCACGGACTACGAGCAGTACTTC
15,NA,TRBJ1-6,TRBV23-1,NA,CASRGADTNNSPLHF,TGCGCCAGCAGGGGGGCGGACACCAATAATTCACCCCTCCACTTT
11,NA,TRBJ2-7,TRBV20-1,NA,CSARRSYEQYF,TGCAGTGCTAGGCGCTCCTACGAGCAGTACTTC
17,NA,TRBJ2-3,TRBV5-6,NA,CASSSARMGLFTDTQYF,TGTGCCAGCAGCTCAGCCCGTATGGGACTCTTCACAGATACGCAGTATTTT
14,NA,TRBJ1-2,TRBV4-1,NA,CASSQVGPDYGYTF,TGCGCCAGCAGCCAAGTGGGGCCCGACTATGGCTACACCTTC
12,NA,TRBJ1-1,TRBV4-2,NA,CASSQAGISAFF,TGTGCCAGCAGCCAAGCCGGGATAAGTGCTTTCTTT
16,NA,TRBJ2-1,TRBV4-1,NA,CASSQPHVRGENEQFF,TGCGCCAGCAGCCAACCCCACGTCAGGGGGGAGAATGAGCAGTTCTTC
14,TRBD1,TRBJ1-5,TRBV19,NA,CASSLKTGSRPQHF,TGTGCCAGTAGTCTTAAGACAGGGTCTCGGCCCCAGCATTTT
13,NA,TRBJ1-1,TRBV20-1,NA,CSASRALGTEAFF,TGCAGTGCTAGTAGGGCGTTGGGCACTGAAGCTTTCTTT
13,NA,TRBJ2-7,TRBV14,NA,CASSQGAYYEQYF,TGTGCCAGCAGCCAAGGGGCTTACTACGAGCAGTACTTC
16,NA,TRBJ1-2,TRBV6-6,NA,CASSPPGGASLYGYTF,TGTGCCAGCAGTCCGCCCGGGGGTGCGAGTCTTTATGGCTACACCTTC
15,NA,TRBJ2-6,TRBV19,few,CASSIVPGGANVLTF,TGTGCCAGTAGTATAGTGCCGGGGGGGGCCAACGTCCTGACTTTC
13,NA,TRBJ2-1,TRBV18,NA,CASSPLFRDEQFF,TGTGCCAGCTCACCACTCTTTAGGGACGAGCAGTTCTTC
18,NA,TRBJ1-4,TRBV27,few,CASSLNSGPDATNEKLFF,TGTGCCAGCAGTTTGAATTCCGGGCCCGACGCAACTAATGAAAAACTGTTTTTT
15,NA,TRBJ2-7,TRBV5-8,NA,CASSLLRGPDAEQYF,TGTGCCAGCAGCTTGCTTCGGGGCCCGGATGCCGAGCAGTACTTC
17,TRBD1,TRBJ1-4,TRBV28,NA,CASSYRDRHITNEKLFF,TGTGCCAGCAGTTACCGGGACAGACACATAACTAATGAAAAACTGTTTTTT
17,TRBD2,TRBJ2-5,TRBV18,NA,CASSNRLAGEGQETQYF,TGTGCCAGCTCCAATCGCCTAGCGGGAGAGGGCCAAGAGACCCAGTACTTC
15,NA,TRBJ2-5,TRBV6-5,NA,CASSYSGSSGETQYF,TGTGCCAGCAGTTACTCCGGTAGTTCCGGGGAGACCCAGTACTTC
17,TRBD2,TRBJ2-6,TRBV4-1,NA,CASSPVGGVAGANVLTF,TGCGCCAGCAGCCCCGTGGGAGGGGTTGCTGGGGCCAACGTCCTGACTTTC
14,NA,TRBJ2-1,TRBV5-7,many,CASSREGPFNEQFF,TGTGCCAGCAGCCGGGAAGGGCCCTTCAATGAGCAGTTCTTC
15,TRBD1,TRBJ2-2,TRBV18,NA,CASSPGTGITGELFF,TGTGCCAGCTCACCAGGGACAGGTATCACCGGGGAGCTGTTTTTT
13,TRBD1,TRBJ2-3,TRBV12-3/TRBV12-4,NA,CASTPDRAYTQYF,TGTGCCAGCACCCCGGACAGGGCATATACGCAGTATTTT
14,NA,TRBJ2-3,TRBV10-1,NA,CASSQQTSTDTQYF,TGCGCCAGCAGTCAACAGACTAGCACAGATACGCAGTATTTT
15,TRBD2,TRBJ2-7,TRBV4-1,NA,CASSGLAGTPYEQYF,TGCGCCAGCAGTGGACTAGCGGGGACACCCTACGAGCAGTACTTC
13,NA,TRBJ1-1,TRBV10-3,NA,CAISPDRNTEAFF,TGTGCCATCAGCCCTGACAGGAACACTGAAGCTTTCTTT
14,NA,TRBJ1-5,TRBV6-2/TRBV6-3,NA,CASSYFDSNQPQHF,TGTGCCAGCAGTTACTTTGATAGCAATCAGCCCCAGCATTTT
15,NA,TRBJ1-3,TRBV3-1/TRBV3-2,NA,CASSQERSSGNTIYF,TGTGCCAGCAGCCAAGAGCGAAGCTCTGGAAACACCATATATTTT
15,NA,TRBJ2-1,TRBV20-1,NA,CSASYKGIGGNEQFF,TGCAGTGCTAGTTATAAGGGGATTGGCGGCAATGAGCAGTTCTTC
14,NA,TRBJ1-2,TRBV14,NA,CASSQARQDYGYTF,TGTGCCAGCAGCCAAGCCAGGCAAGACTATGGCTACACCTTC
16,TRBD1,TRBJ1-1,TRBV5-1,NA,CASSLEGTGLNTEAFF,TGCGCCAGCAGCCTAGAAGGGACAGGTCTGAACACTGAAGCTTTCTTT